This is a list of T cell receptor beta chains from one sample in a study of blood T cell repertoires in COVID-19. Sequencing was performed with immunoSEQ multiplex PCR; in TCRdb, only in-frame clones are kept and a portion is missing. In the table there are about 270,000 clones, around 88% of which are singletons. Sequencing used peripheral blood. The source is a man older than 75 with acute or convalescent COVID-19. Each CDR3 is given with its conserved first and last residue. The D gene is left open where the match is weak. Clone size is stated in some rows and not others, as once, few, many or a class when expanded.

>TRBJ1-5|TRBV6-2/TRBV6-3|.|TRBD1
CASSKAGGTGPNQPQHF
TGTGCCAGCAGTAAAGCAGGTGGGACAGGGCCAAATCAGCCCCAGCATTTT
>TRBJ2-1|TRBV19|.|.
CASSIRLPLAEQFF
TGTGCCAGTAGTATTCGACTACCTCTAGCTGAGCAGTTCTTC
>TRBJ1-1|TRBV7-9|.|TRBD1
CASSSPDRGVGEAFF
TGTGCCAGCAGCTCACCCGACAGGGGGGTCGGTGAAGCTTTCTTT
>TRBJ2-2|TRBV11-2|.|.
CASSLGLDGELFF
TGTGCCAGCAGCTTGGGACTGGACGGGGAGCTGTTTTTT
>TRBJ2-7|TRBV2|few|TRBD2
CASSGTSGTISYEQYF
TGTGCCAGCAGTGGGACTAGCGGGACGATCTCCTACGAGCAGTACTTC
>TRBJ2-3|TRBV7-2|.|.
CASSRYRGGKDTQYF
TGTGCCAGCAGTAGATACAGGGGGGGGAAAGATACGCAGTATTTT
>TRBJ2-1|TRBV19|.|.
CASSLPTSLSYNEQFF
TGTGCCAGTAGTTTACCCACTAGCCTCTCCTACAATGAGCAGTTCTTC
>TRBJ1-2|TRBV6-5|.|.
CASLVGGNYGYTF
TGTGCCAGCCTGGTGGGGGGTAACTATGGCTACACCTTC
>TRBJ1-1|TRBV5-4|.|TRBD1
CASSPGTGEGTEAFF
TGTGCCAGCAGCCCAGGGACAGGGGAGGGGACTGAAGCTTTCTTT
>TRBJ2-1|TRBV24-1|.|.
CATSEFGSNEQFF
TGTGCCACCAGTGAATTCGGTTCAAATGAGCAGTTCTTC
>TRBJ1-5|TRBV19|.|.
CASSIRGYSNQPQHF
TGTGCCAGTAGTATACGGGGATATAGCAATCAGCCCCAGCATTTT
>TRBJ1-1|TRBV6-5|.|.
CASSPPTGQNTEAFF
TGTGCCAGCAGCCCCCCGACAGGCCAGAACACTGAAGCTTTCTTT
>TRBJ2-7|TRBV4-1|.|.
CASSQERGRNEQYF
TGCGCCAGCAGCCAAGAGAGAGGGAGGAACGAGCAGTACTTC
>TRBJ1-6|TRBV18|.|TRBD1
CASSDRTGADSPLHF
TGTGCCAGCTCAGATAGGACAGGGGCAGATTCACCCCTCCACTTT
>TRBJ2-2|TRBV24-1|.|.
CATSDYVAPGTGELFF
TGTGCCACCAGTGATTATGTGGCACCGGGTACCGGGGAGCTGTTTTTT
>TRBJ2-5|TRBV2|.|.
CASSRNGDTETQYF
TGTGCCAGCTCGAGAAATGGGGACACAGAGACCCAGTACTTC
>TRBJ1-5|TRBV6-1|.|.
CASSELGLQPQHF
TGTGCCAGCAGTGAACTGGGACTTCAGCCCCAGCATTTT
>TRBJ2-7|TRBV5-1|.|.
CASTLGARRLEQYF
TGCGCCAGCACCCTGGGGGCCCGCCGGCTCGAGCAGTACTTC
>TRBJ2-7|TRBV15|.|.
CATSEGGVSEQYF
TGTGCCACCAGCGAGGGGGGGGTCAGCGAGCAGTACTTC
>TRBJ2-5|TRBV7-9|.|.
CASSLKSETQYF
TGTGCCAGCAGCCTTAAGAGCGAGACCCAGTACTTC
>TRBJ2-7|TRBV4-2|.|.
CASSQDLGDPYEQYF
TGTGCCAGCAGCCAAGACCTCGGAGACCCCTACGAGCAGTACTTC
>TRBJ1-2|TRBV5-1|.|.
CASSARGDNYGYTF
TGCGCCAGCAGTGCAAGGGGCGATAACTATGGCTACACCTTC
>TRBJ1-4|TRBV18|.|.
CASSSQGLANEKLFF
TGTGCCAGCTCATCCCAGGGGCTGGCTAATGAAAAACTGTTTTTT
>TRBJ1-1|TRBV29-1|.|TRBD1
CSVGGQALNTEAFF
TGCAGCGTTGGGGGACAGGCCTTGAACACTGAAGCTTTCTTT
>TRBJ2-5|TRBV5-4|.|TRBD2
CASSRLAGQETQYF
TGTGCCAGCAGCCGACTAGCGGGACAAGAGACCCAGTACTTC
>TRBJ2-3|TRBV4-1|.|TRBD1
CASSPFGTGEDTQYF
TGCGCCAGCAGCCCTTTTGGGACAGGGGAGGATACGCAGTATTTT
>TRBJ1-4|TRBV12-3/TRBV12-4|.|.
CASAGGDEKLFF
TGTGCCAGCGCGGGGGGAGATGAAAAACTGTTTTTT
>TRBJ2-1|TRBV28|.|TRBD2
CASSLFPGLAVEQFF
TGTGCCAGCAGTTTATTTCCGGGACTAGCGGTAGAGCAGTTCTTC
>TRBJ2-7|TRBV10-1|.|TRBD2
CASSEPPGLAPYEQYF
TGCGCCAGCAGTGAACCCCCGGGACTAGCTCCCTACGAGCAGTACTTC
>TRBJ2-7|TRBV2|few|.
CASKTSHEQYF
TGTGCCAGCAAAACTTCCCACGAGCAGTACTTC
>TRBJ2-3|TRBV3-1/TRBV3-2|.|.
CASSPQSGKNTDTQYF
TGTGCCAGCAGCCCCCAAAGCGGAAAGAACACAGATACGCAGTATTTT
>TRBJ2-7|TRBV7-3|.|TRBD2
CASSPLAGLRKGEQYF
TGTGCCAGCAGCCCCCTAGCGGGTCTGAGAAAAGGCGAGCAGTACTTC
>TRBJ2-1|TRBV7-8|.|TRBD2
CASSLASLAGGPMPHNEQFF
TGTGCCAGCAGCTTAGCCTCACTAGCGGGGGGCCCAATGCCCCACAATGAGCAGTTCTTC
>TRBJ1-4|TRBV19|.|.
CASSGAGLNEKLFF
TGTGCCAGTAGTGGGGCAGGTTTAAATGAAAAACTGTTTTTT
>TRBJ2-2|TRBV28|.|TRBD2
CASRGGTVTGELFF
TGTGCCAGCAGGGGGGGGACGGTCACCGGGGAGCTGTTTTTT
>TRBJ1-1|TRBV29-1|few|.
CSAYPVGGWTEAFF
TGCAGCGCCTACCCGGTGGGGGGTTGGACTGAAGCTTTCTTT
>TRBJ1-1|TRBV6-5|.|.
CASSYEAGNMNTEAFF
TGTGCCAGCAGTTACGAGGCAGGGAACATGAACACTGAAGCTTTCTTT
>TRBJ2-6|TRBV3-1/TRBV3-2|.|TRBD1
CASSPNRDRLSGANVLTF
TGTGCCAGCAGCCCGAACCGGGACAGGCTCTCTGGGGCCAACGTCCTGACTTTC
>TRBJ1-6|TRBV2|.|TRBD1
CASTTIGTDPNSPLHF
TGTGCCAGCACAACTATTGGGACAGACCCTAATTCACCCCTCCACTTT
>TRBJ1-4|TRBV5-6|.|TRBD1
CASSLGRGRTNEKLFF
TGTGCCAGCAGCTTGGGTAGGGGGCGAACTAATGAAAAACTGTTTTTT
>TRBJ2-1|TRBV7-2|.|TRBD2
CASSARGLAISYNEQFF
TGTGCCAGCAGCGCCCGAGGACTAGCGATCTCCTACAATGAGCAGTTCTTC
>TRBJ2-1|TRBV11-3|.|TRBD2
CASSSSGRLTEQFF
TGTGCCAGCAGCTCCAGCGGGAGGCTCACCGAGCAGTTCTTC
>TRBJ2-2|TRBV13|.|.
CASSQGLTNTGELFF
TGTGCCAGCAGCCAAGGACTGACGAACACCGGGGAGCTGTTTTTT
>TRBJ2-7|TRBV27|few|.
CASSFGSEYEQYF
TGTGCCAGCAGTTTCGGTAGTGAGTACGAGCAGTACTTC
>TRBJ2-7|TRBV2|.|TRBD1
CASSTTGVRYEQYF
TGTGCCAGCAGTACGACAGGGGTGAGGTACGAGCAGTACTTC
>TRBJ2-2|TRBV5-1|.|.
CASSLAGAITGELFF
TGCGCCAGCAGCTTGGCTGGGGCGATCACCGGGGAGCTGTTTTTT
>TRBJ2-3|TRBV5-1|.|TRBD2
CASSGREGTDTQYF
TGCGCCAGCAGCGGGCGGGAGGGAACAGATACGCAGTATTTT
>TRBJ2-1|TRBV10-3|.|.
CAISARGDNEQFF
TGTGCCATCAGTGCCAGGGGGGACAATGAGCAGTTCTTC
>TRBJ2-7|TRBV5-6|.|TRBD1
CASSRGTGYEQYF
TGTGCCAGCAGCCGGGGGACAGGGTACGAGCAGTACTTC
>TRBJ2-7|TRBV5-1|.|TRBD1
CASSPRARQGAGYEQYF
TGCGCCAGCAGCCCCCGGGCGAGACAGGGGGCCGGCTACGAGCAGTACTTC
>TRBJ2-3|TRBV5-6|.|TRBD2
CASTPGAGDTDTQYF
TGTGCCAGCACCCCGGGAGCGGGGGACACAGATACGCAGTATTTT
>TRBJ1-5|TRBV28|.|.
CASSFNRSRRRTSNQPQHF
TGTGCCAGCAGTTTTAACAGGTCACGCCGACGGACTAGCAATCAGCCCCAGCATTTT
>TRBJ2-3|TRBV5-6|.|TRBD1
CASSLEGQGILDTQYF
TGTGCCAGCAGCTTAGAGGGACAGGGGATCCTGGATACGCAGTATTTT
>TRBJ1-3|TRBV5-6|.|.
CASSYTPQGSSGNTIYF
TGTGCCAGCAGCTACACCCCACAGGGAAGCTCTGGAAACACCATATATTTT
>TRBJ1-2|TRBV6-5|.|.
CASSYSGGRRYGYTF
TGTGCCAGCAGTTACTCCGGGGGGCGGAGGTATGGCTACACCTTC
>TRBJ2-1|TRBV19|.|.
CASMSGVYNEQFF
TGTGCCAGTATGAGCGGAGTATACAATGAGCAGTTCTTC
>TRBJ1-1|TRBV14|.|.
CASSQLTGAAEAFF
TGTGCCAGCAGCCAACTGACAGGTGCCGCTGAAGCTTTCTTT